The TCR beta chain under discussion was sequenced for a study of Graves' ophthalmopathy and Graves' hyperthyroidism. Study background: Pretreatment peripheral blood was obtained at initial diagnosis. Points from the study as a whole: The model flagged ophthalmopathy progression at about 68% sensitivity and less than 75% specificity. In blood, most expanded thyroid clonotypes above 0.001 frequency were also detected.

The authors enrolled newly diagnosed hyperthyroidism patients aged 18 to 65 with under 2 months' duration. The TCR beta CDR3 regions underwent amplification from RNA transcripts. The library came from an HTBI-primed first-round RT-PCR and a second-round multiplex PCR. TCRdb passed the multiplex PCR reads through MiXCR, listing each CDR3 protein once. The data show about 370,000 distinct CDR3 sequences, roughly a sixth seen once. Ten or more counts support this clonotype. Its antigen is unknown. CDR1 is DFQATT and CDR2 is SNEGSKA in the germline V gene (reference sequence). The CDR3 runs 13 residues. V was trimmed by 4 bases and J by 4 bases, leaving 13 bases between them.

This clonotype originated in an adult woman with stable Graves' hyperthyroidism. Sequencing input: peripheral blood. The chain has TRBV20-1 and TRBJ1-1; TRBD1 might be the D (6 bases). The CDR3 DNA reads TGCAGTGCTAACAACCAGGGGACCACTGAAGCTTTCTTT. Translation gives CSANNQGTTEAFF.